Shown below are 16 T cell receptor beta chains from a single sample sequenced in a study of cytomegalovirus exposure and HLA in healthy donors. With 60 Vbeta and 13 Jbeta primers, the PCR was carried out. Repertoires were generated with immunoSEQ multiplex PCR, while TCRdb's copy carries only in-frame clones and drops some. The data hold 100,000 to 150,000 clones, with around 85% observed a single time. Sequences were obtained from PBMCs. The receptors stem from a boy younger than 18 in good health and CMV-seronegative.

With respect to this clone: Its ends do not fully match the called genes, so a read error is possible. At the DNA level, this CDR3 is encoded by other sequences in the same sample as well. V usage is TRBV25-1 and J usage is TRBJ1-1; D is unresolved. The CDR3 length is 16 residues. Germline CDR1 and CDR2: MGHDK and SYGVNS. CDR3 in DNA: TGTGCCAGCAGTGAATGGCCTTTAACAGAGAACACTGAGGCTTTCTTT. Protein product: CASSEWPLTENTEAFF.

A few counts support this clone. The chain couples TRBV7-2 to TRBJ1-5; D is unresolved. Germline V gives CDR1 SGHTA, CDR2 FQGNSA. Trimming left V 1 base short and J 4 bases short, with 11 bases between. The CDR3 loop spans 15 amino acids. The CDR3 here is CASSLEWGGNQPQHF. Written as DNA, the CDR3 is TGTGCCAGCAGCTTAGAGTGGGGAGGTAATCAGCCCCAGCATTTT. The full variable domain, rest sourced from reference TRBV7-2 and TRBJ1-5, is GAGVSQSPSNKVTEKGKDVELRCDPISGHTALYWYRQSLGQGLEFLIYFQGNSAPDKSGLPSDRFSAERTGGSVSTLTIQRTQQEDSAVYLCASSLEWGGNQPQHFGDGTRLSIL.

This chain uses TRBV19 with TRBJ2-7; 9 bases agree with TRBD2. Germline trimming cut 5 bases from V and 5 bases from J; bases unmatched to any gene: 10. Per the germline V gene, CDR1 is LNHDA and CDR2 is SQIVND (reference sequence). The CDR3 is made up of 15 amino acids. CDR3 DNA: TGTGCCAGTAGTTTGATGGCGGGAGGGAGTAACGAGCAGTACTTC. Amino acids: CASSLMAGGSNEQYF.

This sequence joins TRBV7-2 and TRBJ1-5, with TRBD1 matching over 8 bases. The CDR3 has 14 amino acids. The V and J ends lost 5 bases and 7 bases, in that order; junction bases with no gene match: 7. Germline V lookup: CDR1 SGHTA, CDR2 FQGNSA. This chain's CDR3 is CASSMDRVGQPQHF. CDR3 DNA sequence: TGTGCCAGCAGCATGGACAGGGTGGGCCAGCCCCAGCATTTT.

V gene TRBV30 combines with J gene TRBJ2-1, with 10 bases fitting TRBD2. Germline V gene data show CDR1 as GTSNPN and CDR2 as SVGIG (reference sequence). The CDR3 extends over 12 amino acids. The J segment lost 8 bases and the V segment lost 5 bases, leaving 3 bases of the junction unmatched. The CDR3 DNA is TGTGCCTGGCTAGCGGGAGCGGATGAGCAGTTCTTC. This encodes CAWLAGADEQFF.

The chain uses TRBV4-3 and TRBJ1-2; D is perhaps TRBD1 (5 bases). Trimming pared 1 base from V and 2 bases from J, leaving 11 bases between. The CDR3 spans 15 residues. Germline CDR1 LGHNA, CDR2 YSLEER. The CDR3 nucleotides are TGCGCCAGCAGCCAAGTTCGGGGGGAAAACTATGGCTACACCTTC. Translation: CASSQVRGENYGYTF.

The genes are TRBV2 and TRBJ2-5, with 8 nucleotides matching TRBD1. V dropped 10 bases and J dropped 5; count of bases not matched to a gene: 9. CDR1 is SNHLY, CDR2 FYNNEI, per germline. There are 13 residues in the CDR3. The CDR3 coding sequence is TGTGCCACGGACAGGGAAAGGGAGGAGACCCAGTACTTC. Residues: CATDREREETQYF.

CDR3 DNA: TGCGCCAGCAGTGCGGACAGTTATACTGGAAACACCATATATTTT. This gives the protein CASSADSYTGNTIYF. The chain links TRBV10-2 to TRBJ1-3; tentative D call: TRBD1 (6 bases). Germline CDR1 WSHSY, CDR2 SAAADI. The CDR3 is made up of 15 amino acids. Trimming left V 4 bases short and J 2 bases short, with 12 bases between.

The chain couples TRBV5-6 to TRBJ2-4; 10 bases are a match to TRBD1. The CDR3 runs to 15 residues. V lost 3 bases to trimming and J lost 0 bases; unmatched junction nucleotides: 0. Germline loops: CDR1 SGHDT, CDR2 YYEEEE. The CDR3 nucleotides are TGTGCCAGCAGCTGGGACAGGGGAGCCAAAAACATTCAGTACTTC. Protein product: CASSWDRGAKNIQYF.

The gene calls are TRBV5-8 and TRBJ1-2, with a tentative D call TRBD1 (5 bases). This CDR3 comprises 15 residues. With 1 base removed from V and 3 bases from J, the gap between germline ends came to 13 bases. CDR1 is SGHTS, CDR2 YDEGEE, per germline. The CDR3 loop reads CASSLTGIGYYGYTF. In DNA, the CDR3 is TGTGCCAGCAGCTTGACAGGCATCGGGTACTATGGCTACACCTTC.

The chain joins TRBV10-3 to TRBJ2-3, with 11 bases aligning to TRBD2. CDR1 ENHRY and CDR2 SYGVKD come from the germline V gene. This CDR3 has 15 amino acids. The trim removed 8 bases at V and 4 bases at J, leaving 8 bases unmatched. In nucleotides, the CDR3 is TGTGCCATCGGCGCTAGCGGGGGGAGTCCAGATACGCAGTATTTT. Translating gives CAIGASGGSPDTQYF.

The V and J genes are TRBV4-3 and TRBJ2-1, with D possibly TRBD2 on 6 matching bases. In germline, CDR1 is LGHNA, CDR2 YSLEER. Trimming cost V 0 bases and J 0 bases, with 12 bases left between them. This CDR3 has 17 residues. Here the CDR3 DNA reads TGCGCCAGCAGCCAAGAGAGGCGGGGCAGCTCCTACAATGAGCAGTTCTTC. Its protein is CASSQERRGSSYNEQFF.

The V call is TRBV7-2, the J call TRBJ1-2; D gene uncertain. CDR3 length equals 14 residues. The germline CDR1 and CDR2 sequences are SGHTA and FQGNSA. The V end lost 4 bases, the J end lost 1 base, and 10 bases lay between the germline ends. Here the CDR3 DNA reads TGTGCCAGCAGCTCCGGAGCTATTAACTATGGCTACACCTTC. Translated: CASSSGAINYGYTF.

The rearrangement links TRBV4-3 to TRBJ2-3, with 11 bases aligning to TRBD2. CDR3 size: 17 residues. Germline assignment: CDR1 LGHNA and CDR2 YSLEER. With 3 bases clipped from V and 2 bases from J, the junction kept 7 bases outside the gene matches. DNA of the CDR3: TGCGCCAGCAGCCACATACTAGCGGGGGCCCCCACAGATACGCAGTATTTT. It encodes CASSHILAGAPTDTQYF.

V gene TRBV9 combines with J gene TRBJ1-1, with a weak D call TRBD1 (5 bases). Germline CDR1 SGDLS, CDR2 YYNGEE. Trimming pared 7 bases from V and 0 bases from J, leaving 13 bases between. CDR3 size: 14 residues. The CDR3 region is CASGGGTLNTEAFF. The CDR3 DNA follows: TGTGCCAGCGGGGGGGGGACCTTGAACACTGAAGCTTTCTTT. The full variable domain, in which reference TRBV9 and TRBJ1-1 provide the parts outside the CDR3, is DSGVTQTPKHLITATGQRVTLRCSPRSGDLSVYWYQQSLDQGLQFLIQYYNGEERAKGNILERFSAQQFPDLHSELNLSSLELGDSALYFCASGGGTLNTEAFFGQGTRLTVV.

V is TRBV27 and J is TRBJ1-6; the match to TRBD1 covers 8 bases. Germline CDR1 reads MNHEY; CDR2 reads SMNVEV (reference sequence). Trimming took 7 bases from V and 9 from J; bases not matched to a gene: 8. The CDR3 length is 14 residues. CDR3: CASTLGQGSSPLHF. The CDR3 coding sequence is TGTGCCAGCACGCTAGGACAGGGCAGTTCACCCCTCCACTTT.